This is a list of T cell receptor beta chains from one sample in a study of T cell changes during pregnancy in multiple sclerosis. The table came from immunoSEQ multiplex PCR; TCRdb's copy has only in-frame clones and leaves some out. The table has about 87,000 clones, around 93% seen once. The material was peripheral blood, obtained in the third trimester of pregnancy. These receptors were obtained from a female donor in good health, enrolled as a control in a pregnancy study. CDR3s include the opening cysteine and the closing phenylalanine or tryptophan. A D gene is named only where the DNA matches it firmly. Only some rows state a clone size, as once, few, many or a class for expanded clones.

clone_size	v_call	j_call	d_call	cdr3_nt	cdr3_aa
NA	TRBV6-1	TRBJ2-3	TRBD2	TGTGCCAGCAGTGATCGGGCGGGAGGTAACACCAATCGCAGGAATACGCAGTATTTT	CASSDRAGGNTNRRNTQYF
NA	TRBV4-1	TRBJ2-5	NA	TGCGCCAGCAGCCAAGTTGGCGGGACTCAAGAGACCCAGTACTTC	CASSQVGGTQETQYF
NA	TRBV19	TRBJ1-2	NA	TGTGCCAGTAGTATATGGGACACAACTAACTATGGCTACACCTTC	CASSIWDTTNYGYTF
NA	TRBV5-4	TRBJ1-1	NA	TGTGCCAGCAGCTGGAGCGATATCCCGTCAAGAGGAGCTTTCTTT	CASSWSDIPSRGAFF
NA	TRBV7-2	TRBJ2-7	NA	TGTGCCAGCAGCCCCGACCTAGCGTCTAGCTACGAGCAGTACTTC	CASSPDLASSYEQYF
NA	TRBV6-4	TRBJ2-1	NA	TGTGCCAGCAGTGACGATGGACGGGGCTCCTACAATGAGCAGTTCTTC	CASSDDGRGSYNEQFF
NA	TRBV11-2	TRBJ2-5	TRBD1	TGTGCCAGCAGCTTAACAGGGGGCCAAGAGACCCAGTACTTC	CASSLTGGQETQYF
NA	TRBV7-7	TRBJ1-3	NA	TGTGCCAGCAGCCCCAACTCTGGAAACACCATATATTTT	CASSPNSGNTIYF
NA	TRBV5-1	TRBJ2-1	NA	TGCGCCAGCAGCTGGGCAGGGGAATACAATGAGCAGTTCTTC	CASSWAGEYNEQFF
NA	TRBV15	TRBJ2-7	TRBD1	TGTGCCACCAGCGGTACCTGGACAGGGAGCGAGCAGTACTTC	CATSGTWTGSEQYF
NA	TRBV9	TRBJ2-5	TRBD2	TGTGCCAGCAGCGTAGCAGGAGGACTAGCGGGTCCCCAAGAGACCCAGTACTTC	CASSVAGGLAGPQETQYF
NA	TRBV5-6	TRBJ2-2	TRBD2	TGTGCCAGCAGCTTGGGCGGGAGCATTTCCGGGGAGCTGTTTTTT	CASSLGGSISGELFF
NA	TRBV15	TRBJ2-5	NA	TGTGCCACCAGCAGCGAAAGGACTGGACAAGAGACCCAGTACTTC	CATSSERTGQETQYF
NA	TRBV30	TRBJ1-5	NA	TGTGCCTGGAGTGTACCAGGCAATCAGCCCCAGCATTTT	CAWSVPGNQPQHF
NA	TRBV14	TRBJ2-1	TRBD2	TGTGCCAGCTCGCCCCTGACTAGCGGGGCCCAGCAGTTCTTC	CASSPLTSGAQQFF
NA	TRBV29-1	TRBJ1-2	NA	TGCAGCGTTGATAGAGGTGAAACAGGGAATGGCTACACCTTC	CSVDRGETGNGYTF
NA	TRBV5-1	TRBJ1-1	TRBD1	TGCGCCAGCAGCCAACAGGGGCGTAACACTGAAGCTTTCTTT	CASSQQGRNTEAFF
NA	TRBV15	TRBJ1-1	TRBD1	TGTGCCACCAGCAAACAGGGGAGTGGGGACACTGAAGCTTTCTTT	CATSKQGSGDTEAFF
NA	TRBV19	TRBJ2-2	TRBD1	TGTGCCAGTAGTAAAGGGGGCGGATCGAACACCGGGGAGCTGTTTTTT	CASSKGGGSNTGELFF
NA	TRBV2	TRBJ2-6	TRBD1	TGTGCCAGCCATAACGGGGGGGGACAGGGGTATAACTCTGGGGCCAACGTCCTGACTTTC	CASHNGGGQGYNSGANVLTF
NA	TRBV5-1	TRBJ2-2	NA	TGCGCCAGCAGCCCAGGGGTGGGGGCCATCGGGGAGCTGTTTTTT	CASSPGVGAIGELFF
NA	TRBV5-1	TRBJ1-2	NA	TGCGCCAGCGGAGAGGGGGTTCTCGATGGCTACACCTTC	CASGEGVLDGYTF
NA	TRBV28	TRBJ2-3	NA	TGTGCCAGCAGACCAAGCGGTATCTCCCCTCATGCAGATACGCAGTATTTT	CASRPSGISPHADTQYF
NA	TRBV9	TRBJ2-7	TRBD1	TGTGCCAGCAGCGCCCCCGGGACAGGGGGACCCTACGAGCAGTACTTC	CASSAPGTGGPYEQYF
NA	TRBV5-8	TRBJ2-7	NA	TGTGCCAGCAGCTTGCACTACGAGCAGTACTTC	CASSLHYEQYF
NA	TRBV28	TRBJ2-7	NA	TGTGCCAGCAGTATCACAGTTTACGAGCAGTACTTC	CASSITVYEQYF
NA	TRBV6-5	TRBJ2-1	TRBD2	TGTGCCAGCAGTTACGGGTCGGCGGGAGGAATTGAGCAGTTCTTC	CASSYGSAGGIEQFF
few	TRBV7-9	TRBJ1-5	NA	TGTGCCAGCAGCCCCGGGACACCCTTTGGCAATCAGCCCCAGCATTTT	CASSPGTPFGNQPQHF
NA	TRBV5-1	TRBJ2-7	TRBD2	TGCGCCAGCAGCCTGGGGCCTAGCGGGAGTCCACCCTACGAGCAGTACTTC	CASSLGPSGSPPYEQYF
once	TRBV5-1	TRBJ1-1	TRBD1	TGCGCCAGCAGTCGAGGGGGCAACATGAACACTGAAGCTTTCTTT	CASSRGGNMNTEAFF
NA	TRBV4-2	TRBJ2-3	TRBD2	TGTGCCAGCTCACCATCCTTAGCGGGAGGGTCAGATACGCAGTATTTT	CASSPSLAGGSDTQYF
NA	TRBV7-9	TRBJ2-1	TRBD2	TGTGCCAGCAGCGGACTAGACCTAGACAATGAGCAGTTCTTC	CASSGLDLDNEQFF
NA	TRBV4-2	TRBJ2-1	TRBD2	TGTGCCAGCAGCCCGCATACGAGAACTAGCGTCGGTGAGCAGTTCTTC	CASSPHTRTSVGEQFF
once	TRBV10-3	TRBJ1-3	NA	TGTGCCATCAGTGACCGGGAAAGGGCTGGAAACACCATATATTTT	CAISDRERAGNTIYF
NA	TRBV9	TRBJ2-7	TRBD2	TGTGCCAGCAGCCTAACTAGCGGGGATGGTGCTCAGCAGTACTTC	CASSLTSGDGAQQYF
NA	TRBV28	TRBJ2-1	NA	TGTGCCAGCAGTGTTAGGGGTTATGAGCAGTTCTTC	CASSVRGYEQFF
NA	TRBV6-1	TRBJ2-2	TRBD2	TGTGCCAGCAGAGCGGGAGGGCCGGGGACCGGGGAGCTGTTTTTT	CASRAGGPGTGELFF
NA	TRBV4-1	TRBJ2-7	TRBD2	TGCGCCAGCAGCCAAGGGGGACTAGCGGGAGACGAGCAGTACTTC	CASSQGGLAGDEQYF
NA	TRBV5-5	TRBJ2-3	NA	TGTGCCAGCAGCTCATATTCCACTAGCACAGATACGCAGTATTTT	CASSSYSTSTDTQYF